This T cell receptor beta chain was observed in a study of shared clonotypes between healthy human individuals. Assay used: immunoSEQ multiplex PCR; TCRdb lists only in-frame clones, some missing. The sample yields 600,000 to 750,000 clones, 90% seen once. Overall study findings and caveats: Only blood samples were collected, and tissue repertoires likely differ.

In the case of this clone: Antigen unknown.

CDR1 is MNHEY and CDR2 is SMNVEV in the germline V gene (reference sequence). CDR3 length equals 15 residues. V was pared by 3 bases and J by 5 bases, with 14 bases between. Every contributor of samples was a Caucasian grown-up residing in Nashville, Tennessee. Sequencing was done on a sample of memory CD8+ T cells from PBMCs. The subset is: CD45RO+ cells pooled with CCR7-negative TemRA cells. The source is a man in his late teens or twenties in good health. Some clones in this sample may be carry-over from other donors' samples. The gene calls are TRBV27 and TRBJ2-1, with TRBD1 as a possible D gene (5 bases). The CDR3 loop reads CASSFSGAANNEQFF. The CDR3 bases are TGTGCCAGCAGTTTCTCTGGGGCGGCAAACAATGAGCAGTTCTTC.